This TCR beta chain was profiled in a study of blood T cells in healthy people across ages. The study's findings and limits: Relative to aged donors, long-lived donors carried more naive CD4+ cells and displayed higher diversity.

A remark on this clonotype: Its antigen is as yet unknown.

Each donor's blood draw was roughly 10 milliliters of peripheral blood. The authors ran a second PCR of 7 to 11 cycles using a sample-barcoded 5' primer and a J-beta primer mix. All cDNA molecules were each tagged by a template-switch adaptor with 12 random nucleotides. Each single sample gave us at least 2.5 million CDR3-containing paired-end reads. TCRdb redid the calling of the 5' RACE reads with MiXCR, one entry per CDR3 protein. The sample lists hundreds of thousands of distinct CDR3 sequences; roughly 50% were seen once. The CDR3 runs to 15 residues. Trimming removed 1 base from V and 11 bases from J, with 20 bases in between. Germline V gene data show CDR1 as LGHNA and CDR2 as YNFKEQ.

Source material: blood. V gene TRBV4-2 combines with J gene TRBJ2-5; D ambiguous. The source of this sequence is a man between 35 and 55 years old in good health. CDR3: CASSQGDPQYNEQYF. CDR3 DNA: TGTGCCAGCAGCCAAGGAGATCCCCAGTACAATGAGCAGTACTTC.